Sequencing of this T cell receptor (beta chain) was carried out in a study of T cell responses to AZD1222 COVID-19 vaccine. Across the study: Analysis merged second doses at about 4 or about 12 weeks.

As to this clone: Its antigen is not known.

Study-wide results and caveats: Only after the peak T cell response were repertoires sampled. Close to half of all spike-specific TCRs reportedly target regions of the variants that are unmutated. Most donors were white British and more were female, and clonal diversity was possibly underestimated.

Assay used: immunoSEQ multiplex PCR; TCRdb lists only in-frame clones, some missing. The repertoire holds 130,000 to 150,000 clones, with about 91% as singletons. The CDR3 sequence is 13 residues long. V was cut by 3 bases and J by 9 bases, with 14 bases left in between. Germline CDR1 is SGHTA and CDR2 is FQGTGA. The receptor was derived from an adult in good health. The sequencing used peripheral blood, collected on day 0 of AZD1222 vaccination. The rearrangement links TRBV7-3 to TRBJ1-2, with D maybe TRBD1 (5 bases). CDR3 in amino acids: CASSLGRGMSYTF. The DNA for the CDR3 is TGTGCCAGCAGCTTGGGGCGCGGGATGAGCTACACCTTC.